The 30 T cell receptor beta chains below come from one sample, sequenced in a study of cytomegalovirus exposure and HLA in healthy donors. The PCR made use of 60 Vbeta and 13 Jbeta primers. Sequencing used immunoSEQ multiplex PCR; TCRdb keeps in-frame clones, though not all of them. Here the sample spans more than 90,000 clones, 77% being singletons. The sample comprised PBMCs. These receptors were collected from a female donor in good health and CMV-seronegative.

This clone was seen a few times. The chain links TRBV28 to TRBJ2-7; maybe TRBD1 (6 bases). The CDR3 has 17 residues. Germline values: CDR1 MDHEN, CDR2 SYDVKM. The germline V and J ends were trimmed by 4 bases and 4 bases, with 23 bases remaining between them. The CDR3 is CASSSLRNAQGKYEQYF. The CDR3 coding sequence is TGTGCCAGCAGTTCACTCAGGAACGCGCAGGGGAAATACGAGCAGTACTTC.

This clone has only a few counts. This chain uses TRBV6-5 with TRBJ2-2; D is unresolved. V gave up 6 bases and J gave up 3 bases, with 11 bases separating them. This CDR3 region has 14 residues. From germline, CDR1 is MNHEY and CDR2 SVGAGI. The CDR3 coding sequence is TGTGCCAGCAGGCTATACGATTACACCGGGGAGCTGTTTTTT. Protein sequence: CASRLYDYTGELFF.

The rearrangement uses TRBV9 and TRBJ1-1; TRBD1 matches at 10 bases. The junction had 11 bases not matched to a gene; V was cut back by 4 bases and J by 5 bases. Per the germline V gene, CDR1 is SGDLS and CDR2 is YYNGEE. There are 16 residues in the CDR3. CDR3 nucleotide sequence: TGTGCCAGCAGCCACCGACAGGGGGCGAGGAAGACTGAAGCTTTCTTT. This codes for CASSHRQGARKTEAFF.

This clone was recorded only once. J is TRBJ1-2 and V is TRBV6-4; no firm D call. In germline, CDR1 is MRHNA, CDR2 SNTAGT. V was pared by 0 bases and J by 6 bases, with 11 bases between. CDR3 length: 14 amino acids. CDR3 loop: CASSDSGGLDGYTF. The CDR3 DNA is TGTGCCAGCAGTGACTCAGGAGGGTTGGATGGCTACACCTTC.

The rearrangement links TRBV5-1 to TRBJ2-6; 8 bases agree with TRBD1. After removal of 2 bases from V and 4 bases from J, the junction contained 11 bases not matched to a gene. CDR1 is SGHRS and CDR2 is YFSETQ in the germline V gene. The CDR3 covers 18 residues. The CDR3 loop reads CASSFAQGEAEGANVLTF. As DNA, the CDR3 is TGCGCCAGCAGCTTCGCACAGGGGGAGGCGGAAGGGGCCAACGTCCTGACTTTC.

This clone showed up just once. J is TRBJ2-5 and V is TRBV10-3; tentatively, D is TRBD2 (6 bases). The DNA end is a closer match to TRBJ2-7, so the J assignment may be wrong. CDR1 is ENHRY, CDR2 SYGVKD, per germline. This CDR3 is 15 amino acids long. DNA for the CDR3: TGTGCCATCAGCAATGGGCCGGGAGCGTCCTACGAGCAGTACTTC. It yields the protein CAISNGPGASYEQYF.

The rearrangement links TRBV5-1 to TRBJ1-5; a weak D match, TRBD1 (5 bases). The V end lost 1 base, the J end lost 2 bases, and 10 bases lay between the germline ends. The CDR3 totals 15 residues. Per the germline V gene, CDR1 is SGHRS and CDR2 is YFSETQ. For the CDR3, the DNA is TGCGCCAGCAGCTTGAGGGGTGGAGGCAATCAGCCCCAGCATTTT. This codes for CASSLRGGGNQPQHF.

In DNA, the CDR3 is TGTGCCAGCAGCACCAACCGGGACAGCTTGGCCTACGAGCAGTACTTC. Translating it yields CASSTNRDSLAYEQYF. The gene calls are TRBV9 and TRBJ2-7; 7 nucleotides line up with TRBD1. The length of the CDR3 is 16 residues. CDR1 and CDR2 (germline): SGDLS, YYNGEE. V gave up 4 bases and J gave up 2 bases; unmatched junction bases: 12.

To note about this clone: The same CDR3 can be traced to other DNA sequences in this sample. The chain has TRBV5-4 and TRBJ2-1, with 11 bases lining up with TRBD2. This CDR3 has 15 amino acids. The trim removed 4 bases at V and 2 bases at J, leaving 2 bases unmatched. CDR1 is SGHNT, CDR2 YYREEE, per germline (reference sequence). CDR3 residues: CASSLAGGTYNEQFF. Written as DNA, the CDR3 is TGTGCCAGCAGCCTAGCGGGGGGCACCTACAATGAGCAGTTCTTC.

The V and J genes are TRBV28 and TRBJ2-7; tentative D call: TRBD2 (6 bases). CDR3 length: 15 amino acids. Trimming removed 7 bases from V and 5 bases from J, with 21 bases in between. Germline CDR1 reads MDHEN; CDR2 reads SYDVKM. The CDR3 reads CASISPPGVIHEQYF. CDR3 nucleotides: TGTGCCAGCATTTCCCCTCCGGGAGTTATCCACGAGCAGTACTTC. Drawing the rest from reference TRBV28 and TRBJ2-7, the complete variable domain is DVKVTQSSRYLVKRTGEKVFLECVQDMDHENMFWYRQDPGLGLRLIYFSYDVKMKEKGDIPEGYSVSREKKERFSLILESASTNQTSMYLCASISPPGVIHEQYFGPGTRLTVT.

The CDR3 region has the DNA TGTGCCAGCAGTTTCTGGGGGGAGGGATTCTATGGCTACACCTTC. As protein: CASSFWGEGFYGYTF. The gene calls are TRBV27 and TRBJ1-2, with TRBD1 as a possible D gene (5 bases). CDR3 length equals 15 residues. CDR1 and CDR2 from the germline V gene are MNHEY and SMNVEV (reference sequence). Trimming left V 3 bases short and J 4 bases short, with 15 bases between.

The rearrangement uses TRBV2 and TRBJ2-3, with 12 bases lining up with TRBD2. The CDR3 is 15 amino acids. Per germline, CDR1 SNHLY and CDR2 FYNNEI. V was pared by 4 bases and J by 4 bases, with 3 bases of the junction left unmatched. The DNA of the CDR3 is TGTGCCAGCAGTGGACTAGCGGGAGCGGCAGATACGCAGTATTTT. Encoded protein: CASSGLAGAADTQYF.

The chain joins TRBV19 to TRBJ1-1; maybe TRBD1 (6 bases). V lost 3 bases and J lost 6, with 11 bases in between. Germline V gene data show CDR1 as LNHDA and CDR2 as SQIVND (reference sequence). The CDR3 consists of 13 residues. CDR3 protein: CASSIQGNAEAFF. In nucleotides, the CDR3 is TGTGCCAGTAGTATTCAGGGGAATGCTGAAGCTTTCTTT. The complete variable domain, with remaining parts taken from reference TRBV19 and TRBJ1-1, reads DGGITQSPKYLFRKEGQNVTLSCEQNLNHDAMYWYRQDPGQGLRLIYYSQIVNDFQKGDIAEGYSVSREKKESFPLTVTSAQKNPTAFYLCASSIQGNAEAFFGQGTRLTVV.

V is TRBV6-5 and J is TRBJ1-2; TRBD1 matches 10 bases. J was trimmed by 4 bases and V by 5 bases; bases with no gene match: 7. Germline V gene sequence: CDR1 MNHEY, CDR2 SVGAGI. The CDR3 extends over 15 amino acids. CDR3 bases: TGTGCCAGCAGTAGACAGGGGGCAAGGGGCTATGGCTACACCTTC. Protein product: CASSRQGARGYGYTF.

V and J are TRBV28 and TRBJ1-2, with D perhaps matching TRBD1 (5 bases). Trimming removed 10 bases from V and 3 bases from J, with 12 bases in between. The CDR3 contains 12 residues. The germline V gene has CDR1 MDHEN and CDR2 SYDVKM. CDR3 DNA: TGTGCCACCAAAATCAGGGACTATGGCTACACCTTC. It codes for CATKIRDYGYTF.

J is TRBJ1-5 and V is TRBV7-8; maybe TRBD1 (6 bases). The V end lost 4 bases, the J end lost 4 bases, and 11 bases lay between the germline ends. This CDR3 spans 14 amino acids. From germline, CDR1 is SGHVS and CDR2 FQNEAQ. CDR3 sequence: CASSSTGYNQPQHF. For the CDR3, the DNA is TGTGCCAGCAGCTCAACAGGGTATAATCAGCCCCAGCATTTT.

This chain connects TRBV6-5 to TRBJ1-6; D gene ambiguous. Germline-derived CDR1 and CDR2 are MNHEY and SVGAGI. The CDR3 has 15 residues. The ends were cut back, 2 bases at V and 9 bases at J, with 14 bases in the middle. The CDR3 loop is CASSYGGQVTSPLHF. CDR3 DNA: TGTGCCAGCAGTTACGGAGGGCAGGTAACTTCACCCCTCCACTTT.

The rearrangement joins TRBV18 to TRBJ1-5, with D maybe TRBD1 (5 bases). In germline, CDR1 is KGHSH, CDR2 LQKENI. The CDR3 contains 13 residues. V lost 5 bases to trimming and J lost 5 bases, with 10 bases between them. CDR3 DNA: TGTGCCAGCTCATCGGGGGTAGATCAGCCCCAGCATTTT. As protein: CASSSGVDQPQHF.

The chain combines TRBV6-1 with TRBJ2-1, with a weak D call TRBD1 (5 bases). V shed 0 bases and J shed 2 bases, with 14 bases lying between them. From germline, CDR1 is MNHNS and CDR2 SASEGT. The CDR3 runs to 17 residues. CDR3 amino acids: CASSEAGAKRTYNEQFF. The CDR3 coding sequence is TGTGCCAGCAGTGAAGCTGGGGCTAAAAGAACCTACAATGAGCAGTTCTTC.

The rearrangement joins TRBV6-5 to TRBJ1-3; D gene ambiguous. Germline loops: CDR1 MNHEY, CDR2 SVGAGI. V lost 0 bases, J lost 4 bases, and 10 bases lay in between. CDR3 length: 15 residues. As DNA, the CDR3 is TGTGCCAGCAGTTACTCGACGTGGGCCGGAAACACCATATATTTT. Translation: CASSYSTWAGNTIYF.

This clone was observed a single time. This same CDR3 is encoded by further DNA sequences in the sample. V is TRBV28 and J is TRBJ1-1; TRBD1 aligns across 7 bases. The CDR3 is 16 residues long. Germline CDR1 and CDR2: MDHEN and SYDVKM. The trim removed 3 bases at V and 3 bases at J, leaving 10 bases unmatched. Here the CDR3 reads CASSFPRQGGDTEAFF. As DNA, the CDR3 is TGTGCCAGCAGTTTCCCCCGACAGGGTGGGGACACTGAAGCTTTCTTT.

CDR3 residues: CASSYYRTNPPYEQYF. In DNA, the CDR3 is TGCGCCAGCAGCTACTACCGGACAAATCCGCCCTACGAGCAGTACTTC. The rearrangement links TRBV5-1 to TRBJ2-7; D is possibly TRBD1 (5 bases). The CDR3 consists of 16 residues. Germline CDR1 and CDR2: SGHRS and YFSETQ. V lost 3 bases to trimming and J lost 2 bases, with 18 bases between them.

The chain employs TRBV9 and TRBJ2-2, with 7 bases aligning to TRBD2. Unmatched junction bases numbered 13, after V lost 2 bases and J lost 3 bases. Germline V CDR1 and CDR2: SGDLS, YYNGEE. CDR3 size: 18 residues. CDR3 loop: CASSVPFGGGGDTGELFF. CDR3 nucleotide sequence: TGTGCCAGCAGCGTCCCTTTTGGCGGGGGAGGGGACACCGGGGAGCTGTTTTTT.

The V call is TRBV30, the J call TRBJ2-5, with 10 positions matching TRBD2. Per germline, CDR1 GTSNPN and CDR2 SVGIG (reference sequence). The CDR3 is 18 amino acids. The trim removed 6 bases at V and 1 base at J, leaving 17 bases unmatched. CDR3 in amino acids: CACNPPSGGYNRQETQYF. CDR3 DNA sequence: TGTGCCTGCAACCCCCCTAGCGGGGGTTATAATCGCCAAGAGACCCAGTACTTC. The complete variable domain, with remaining parts taken from reference TRBV30 and TRBJ2-5, reads SQTIHQWPATLVQPVGSPLSLECTVEGTSNPNLYWYRQAAGRGLQLLFYSVGIGQISSEVPQNLSASRPQDRQFILSSKKLLLSDSGFYLCACNPPSGGYNRQETQYFGPGTRLLVL.

The chain uses TRBV14 and TRBJ1-1; TRBD1 aligns across 7 bases. Germline-derived CDR1 and CDR2 are SGHDN and FVKESK. The CDR3 is 15 residues long. Losses at the gene ends were 4 bases for V and 1 base for J; bases not matched to a gene: 6. The CDR3 sequence is CASSLRQGRNTEAFF. CDR3 DNA: TGTGCCAGCAGCCTGAGACAGGGCCGGAACACTGAAGCTTTCTTT.

This clone came up a few times. The rearrangement uses TRBV5-1 and TRBJ2-5, with D possibly being TRBD1 (5 bases). V shed 1 base and J shed 7 bases, with 17 bases lying between them. Germline-derived CDR1 and CDR2 are SGHRS and YFSETQ. This CDR3 spans 15 amino acids. The CDR3 sequence is CASSLRRGLQGTQYF. CDR3 DNA: TGCGCCAGCAGCTTGCGAAGGGGCCTGCAGGGGACCCAGTACTTC.

This clone was detected only once. The rearrangement joins TRBV19 to TRBJ1-5, with unresolved D. CDR3 length equals 15 residues. The germline V gene has CDR1 LNHDA and CDR2 SQIVND (reference sequence). V lost 7 bases to trimming and J lost 1 base, with 14 bases between them. CDR3: CASIKAGKSNQPQHF. The CDR3 DNA reads TGTGCCAGTATTAAGGCGGGAAAGAGCAATCAGCCCCAGCATTTT.

The CDR3 spells CASSPGTGTPGTEAFF. The CDR3 DNA sequence: TGTGCCAGCTCACCAGGGACAGGGACGCCCGGCACTGAAGCTTTCTTT. This chain connects TRBV18 to TRBJ1-1, with 9 bases aligning to TRBD1. V was clipped by 2 bases and J by 4 bases; unmatched bases: 8. Looked up from germline, CDR1 is KGHSH and CDR2 is LQKENI. The CDR3 covers 16 residues.

The chain has TRBV18 and TRBJ2-7; D may be TRBD2 (6 bases). CDR1 is KGHSH, CDR2 LQKENI, per germline. Trimming shortened V by 6 bases and J by 7 bases, and 28 bases separated the two germline ends. This CDR3 is built from 17 residues. The chain's CDR3 is CASSPAWGDPFFYEQYF. CDR3 bases: TGTGCCAGCTCCCCGGCCTGGGGGGACCCCTTTTTTTATGAGCAGTACTTC.

The chain has TRBV7-8 and TRBJ2-7, with 7 bases that match TRBD1. V shed 5 bases, J shed 2 bases, and the junction held 9 bases outside the gene matches. CDR1 and CDR2 from the germline V gene are SGHVS and FQNEAQ. This CDR3 has 15 amino acids. The CDR3 DNA reads as TGTGCCAGCAGCCCACGGCAGGGGGACCCCTACGAGCAGTACTTC. Its protein is CASSPRQGDPYEQYF.